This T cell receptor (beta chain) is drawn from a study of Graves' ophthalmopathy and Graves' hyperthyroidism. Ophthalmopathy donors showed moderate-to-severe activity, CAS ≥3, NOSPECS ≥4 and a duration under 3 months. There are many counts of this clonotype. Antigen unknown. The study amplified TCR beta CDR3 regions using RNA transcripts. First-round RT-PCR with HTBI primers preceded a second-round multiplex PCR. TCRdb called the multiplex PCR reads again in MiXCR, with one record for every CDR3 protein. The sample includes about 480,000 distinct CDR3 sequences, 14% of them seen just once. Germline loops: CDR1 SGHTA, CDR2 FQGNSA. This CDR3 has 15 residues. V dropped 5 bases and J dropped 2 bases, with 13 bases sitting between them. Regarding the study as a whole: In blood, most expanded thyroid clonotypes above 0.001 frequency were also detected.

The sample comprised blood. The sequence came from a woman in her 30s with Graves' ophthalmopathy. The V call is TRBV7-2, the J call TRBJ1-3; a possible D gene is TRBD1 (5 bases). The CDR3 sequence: CASSPDSRTGNTIYF. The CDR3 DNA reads TGTGCCAGCAGCCCTGACAGCCGCACTGGAAACACCATATATTTT.